Presented here are 14 T cell receptor beta chains from one specimen sequenced in a study of cytomegalovirus exposure and HLA in healthy donors. A multiplex PCR was run with 60 Vbeta primers and 13 Jbeta primers. Data came from immunoSEQ multiplex PCR; TCRdb stores just in-frame clones and leaves some out. The sample lists around 150,000 clones, roughly 75% occurring once. Specimen: PBMCs. The receptors stem from a man aged 25 to 40 in good health.

This clone showed up just a few times. The V gene is TRBV6-5, the J gene TRBJ2-7; TRBD2 matches at 10 bases. J lost 5 bases, V lost 8 bases, and 12 bases had no gene match. This CDR3 has 15 residues. Germline V CDR1 and CDR2: MNHEY, SVGAGI. The CDR3 nucleotides read TGTGCCAGCTCACCGAGGAGCGGGAGGGCCGACGAGCAGTACTTC. Protein product: CASSPRSGRADEQYF.

This clone was counted only a few times. This chain joins TRBV20-1 and TRBJ1-2; D ambiguous. The CDR3 loop spans 11 amino acids. CDR1 is DFQATT, CDR2 SNEGSKA, per germline (reference sequence). V was shortened by 5 bases and J by 4 bases, with 8 bases between the two germline ends. The DNA of the CDR3 is TGCAGTGCTGGGCCGTCCTATGGCTACACCTTC. It translates to CSAGPSYGYTF.

This chain uses TRBV6-5 with TRBJ2-7; TRBD2 matches 7 bases. This CDR3 has 15 amino acids. Trimming at V came to 6 bases and at J to 1 base, leaving 9 bases not matched to a gene. The V gene's germline CDR1 is MNHEY and CDR2 SVGAGI. Written as DNA, the CDR3 is TGTGCCAGCAGGAAAGCGGGGTCCGGGTCCTACGAGCAGTACTTC. Residues: CASRKAGSGSYEQYF.

A note on this clone: At one end the junction does not follow the germline gene, possibly because of a read error. The rearrangement uses TRBV7-9 and TRBJ2-1; D possibly corresponds to TRBD2 (6 bases). This CDR3 comprises 13 residues. CDR1 is SEHNR and CDR2 is FQNEAQ in the germline V gene (reference sequence). CDR3 sequence: CSSTLLGGGEQFF. CDR3 coding DNA: TGTTCCAGCACGTTACTCGGGGGTGGTGAGCAGTTCTTC.

V and J are TRBV6-1 and TRBJ2-3, with 7 bases lining up with TRBD2. Per germline, CDR1 MNHNS and CDR2 SASEGT. J lost 4 bases, V lost 6 bases, and 1 base had no gene match. This CDR3 contains 12 residues. Here the CDR3 reads CASRRESDTQYF. The CDR3 DNA reads TGTGCCAGCAGGCGGGAGTCAGATACGCAGTATTTT.

This clone came up a few times. The chain has TRBV5-4 and TRBJ2-3; no clear D gene. This CDR3 spans 13 amino acids. Germline assignment: CDR1 SGHNT and CDR2 YYREEE (reference sequence). The V gene lost 2 bases and the J gene lost 1 base, with 5 bases spanning the gap. CDR3 sequence: CASSFQGTDTQYF. For the CDR3, the DNA is TGTGCCAGCAGCTTCCAGGGCACAGATACGCAGTATTTT.

The V and J genes are TRBV28 and TRBJ2-1; D perhaps matches TRBD2 (6 bases). Germline V gene sequence: CDR1 MDHEN, CDR2 SYDVKM. V shed 6 bases and J shed 4 bases, with 16 bases lying between them. The CDR3 runs 15 residues. This chain's CDR3 is CASSPEAGRYNEQFF. Written as DNA, the CDR3 is TGTGCCAGCAGCCCCGAAGCGGGTAGGTACAATGAGCAGTTCTTC.

The chain carries TRBV2 and TRBJ1-4; D ambiguous. The CDR3 contains 14 residues. From germline, CDR1 is SNHLY and CDR2 FYNNEI. V lost 5 bases and J 6 bases, leaving 13 bases between the germline ends. In nucleotides, the CDR3 is TGTGCCAGCAGTTGGACGGGAGTCTATGAAAAACTGTTTTTT. This encodes CASSWTGVYEKLFF.

The chain is built from TRBV2 and TRBJ2-7; 10 positions agree with TRBD1. This CDR3 has 15 residues. V lost 7 bases and J lost 2; bases outside the gene matches: 8. Germline loops: CDR1 SNHLY, CDR2 FYNNEI. CDR3 loop: CASNSGQGRPYEQYF. The CDR3 DNA is TGTGCCAGCAATTCGGGACAGGGGAGGCCCTACGAGCAGTACTTC.

This clone appeared a few times. The gene calls are TRBV27 and TRBJ1-5; 7 nucleotides match TRBD1. The CDR3 consists of 16 residues. Germline CDR1 reads MNHEY; CDR2 reads SMNVEV (reference sequence). The ends lost 4 bases at V and 2 bases at J; junction bases unmatched: 8. CDR3 amino acids: CASSSTGVSGNQPQHF. CDR3 bases: TGTGCCAGCAGTTCTACAGGGGTTTCGGGCAATCAGCCCCAGCATTTT.

The rearrangement joins TRBV2 to TRBJ2-7; 7 nucleotides line up with TRBD2. V trimming: 6 bases; J trimming: 3 bases; junction bases outside the gene matches: 8. CDR3 length: 14 residues. Looked up from germline, CDR1 is SNHLY and CDR2 is FYNNEI. CDR3 in DNA: TGTGCCAGCAGGGGCCGGGACTACAGCTACGAGCAGTACTTC. Translated, it gives CASRGRDYSYEQYF.

This chain joins TRBV4-3 and TRBJ2-3; D is uncertain. From germline, CDR1 is LGHNA and CDR2 YSLEER. CDR3 length: 15 residues. The V gene lost 1 base and the J gene lost 5 bases, with 13 bases spanning the gap. The CDR3 region has the DNA TGCGCCAGCAGCCAAGTTCGTAGGTCGGGAGATACGCAGTATTTT. This codes for CASSQVRRSGDTQYF.

The gene calls are TRBV7-8 and TRBJ1-1; 11 bases match TRBD1. CDR3 length: 16 residues. In germline, CDR1 is SGHVS, CDR2 FQNEAQ. J gave up 1 base and V 5 bases, and 6 bases lay outside the gene matches. CDR3 nucleotides: TGTGCCAGCAGCCGGGACAGGGGGGCCTCGAACACTGAAGCTTTCTTT. Protein: CASSRDRGASNTEAFF.

This clone was found a few times. One junction end disagrees with the germline gene, perhaps due to a read error. Here the CDR3 reads CASSLEGAGGDF. Here the CDR3 DNA reads TGTGCCAGCAGCTTGGAAGGCGCGGGAGGGGACTTC. The chain carries TRBV5-4 and TRBJ2-7, with TRBD2 matching 9 bases. The germline V gene has CDR1 SGHNT and CDR2 YYREEE (reference sequence). The CDR3 extends over 12 amino acids.